These T cell receptor beta chains were read from a single sample in a study of blood T cell repertoires in COVID-19. The protocol was immunoSEQ multiplex PCR, while the TCRdb copy is restricted to in-frame clones and leaves out a portion. Of hundreds of thousands of clones in the sample, around 86% were seen once. Sequenced input: peripheral blood. These receptors were taken from a young woman with active or convalescent COVID-19. Both conserved end residues are part of each CDR3. The order of the fields is clone size, V gene, J gene, D gene, CDR3 protein, CDR3 DNA. The D gene is left open where the match is weak. Size tells how often a clone was seen (once, few, many) or the class of an expanded clone, and some rows leave it out.

clone size: NA
V gene: TRBV18
J gene: TRBJ1-1
D gene: TRBD1
CDR3 protein: CASSQDRGTEAFF
CDR3 DNA: TGTGCCAGCTCACAAGACAGGGGCACTGAAGCTTTCTTT

clone size: NA
V gene: TRBV5-4
J gene: TRBJ2-3
D gene: NA
CDR3 protein: CASSLDWGGTDTQYF
CDR3 DNA: TGTGCCAGCAGCTTGGACTGGGGGGGCACAGATACGCAGTATTTT

clone size: NA
V gene: TRBV7-2
J gene: TRBJ2-3
D gene: TRBD2
CDR3 protein: CASSRGEGLVPDTQYF
CDR3 DNA: TGTGCCAGCAGCCGTGGCGAGGGACTAGTCCCAGATACGCAGTATTTT

clone size: NA
V gene: TRBV6-5
J gene: TRBJ2-7
D gene: NA
CDR3 protein: CASGFGYEQYF
CDR3 DNA: TGTGCCAGCGGTTTCGGCTACGAGCAGTACTTC

clone size: NA
V gene: TRBV10-3
J gene: TRBJ2-3
D gene: TRBD2
CDR3 protein: CAISEGLGSTDTQYF
CDR3 DNA: TGTGCCATCAGTGAGGGACTAGGCAGCACAGATACGCAGTATTTT

clone size: NA
V gene: TRBV4-1
J gene: TRBJ2-7
D gene: TRBD2
CDR3 protein: CASSQGAGGYEQYF
CDR3 DNA: TGCGCCAGCAGCCAGGGAGCGGGAGGGTACGAGCAGTACTTC

clone size: NA
V gene: TRBV10-3
J gene: TRBJ1-2
D gene: NA
CDR3 protein: CAISDRGGNGYTF
CDR3 DNA: TGTGCCATCAGTGATCGGGGAGGGAATGGCTACACCTTC

clone size: many
V gene: TRBV6-4
J gene: TRBJ1-2
D gene: NA
CDR3 protein: CASSGGGTETIYGYTF
CDR3 DNA: TGTGCCAGCAGTGGAGGAGGGACCGAGACGATCTATGGCTACACCTTC

clone size: NA
V gene: TRBV5-4
J gene: TRBJ1-5
D gene: TRBD1
CDR3 protein: CASSLDRGPNQPQHF
CDR3 DNA: TGTGCCAGCAGCCTTGACAGGGGGCCGAATCAGCCCCAGCATTTT

clone size: NA
V gene: TRBV5-6
J gene: TRBJ2-7
D gene: TRBD1
CDR3 protein: CASSGQAYEQYF
CDR3 DNA: TGTGCCAGCAGCGGACAGGCTTACGAGCAGTACTTC

clone size: NA
V gene: TRBV5-4
J gene: TRBJ1-1
D gene: NA
CDR3 protein: CASSLALGALNTEAFF
CDR3 DNA: TGTGCCAGCAGCCTCGCTTTAGGGGCACTGAACACTGAAGCTTTCTTT

clone size: few
V gene: TRBV27
J gene: TRBJ2-7
D gene: NA
CDR3 protein: CASSSPGQSGSYEQYF
CDR3 DNA: TGTGCCAGCAGCTCACCCGGACAGAGTGGGTCCTACGAGCAGTACTTC

clone size: NA
V gene: TRBV4-1
J gene: TRBJ2-5
D gene: NA
CDR3 protein: CASSLTRVGPQETQYF
CDR3 DNA: TGCGCCAGCAGCCTAACTAGGGTAGGGCCCCAAGAGACCCAGTACTTC

clone size: NA
V gene: TRBV6-1
J gene: TRBJ2-7
D gene: NA
CDR3 protein: CASSEGTGPSYEQYF
CDR3 DNA: TGTGCCAGCAGTGAGGGGACTGGACCCTCCTACGAGCAGTACTTC

clone size: NA
V gene: TRBV6-1
J gene: TRBJ1-1
D gene: NA
CDR3 protein: CASSDIRTKEAFF
CDR3 DNA: TGTGCCAGCAGTGATATTCGGACAAAAGAAGCTTTCTTT

clone size: once
V gene: TRBV5-1
J gene: TRBJ2-1
D gene: NA
CDR3 protein: CASSLYRTPQGEQFF
CDR3 DNA: TGCGCCAGCAGCTTGTACCGGACCCCACAGGGAGAGCAGTTCTTC

clone size: NA
V gene: TRBV6-5
J gene: TRBJ2-2
D gene: NA
CDR3 protein: CASSLNTGELFF
CDR3 DNA: TGTGCCAGCAGCCTAAACACCGGGGAGCTGTTTTTT

clone size: NA
V gene: TRBV3-1/TRBV3-2
J gene: TRBJ1-1
D gene: NA
CDR3 protein: CASSQDTSFRQGTNTEAFF
CDR3 DNA: TGTGCCAGCAGCCAAGATACCTCCTTTAGGCAGGGGACGAACACTGAAGCTTTCTTT

clone size: NA
V gene: TRBV19
J gene: TRBJ2-1
D gene: TRBD2
CDR3 protein: CASSMGASGRNEQFF
CDR3 DNA: TGTGCCAGTAGTATGGGGGCTAGCGGGCGGAATGAGCAGTTCTTC

clone size: once
V gene: TRBV5-6
J gene: TRBJ2-3
D gene: NA
CDR3 protein: CASSLNYNTDTQYF
CDR3 DNA: TGTGCCAGCAGCTTGAACTACAACACAGATACGCAGTATTTT

clone size: NA
V gene: TRBV6-5
J gene: TRBJ2-2
D gene: TRBD1
CDR3 protein: CASSRDRGLGGELFF
CDR3 DNA: TGTGCCAGCAGCCGGGACAGGGGGCTTGGCGGGGAGCTGTTTTTT

clone size: NA
V gene: TRBV3-1/TRBV3-2
J gene: TRBJ1-2
D gene: NA
CDR3 protein: CASSLRTGPDSGYTF
CDR3 DNA: TGTGCCAGCAGCCTTCGAACAGGGCCCGACTCTGGCTACACCTTC

clone size: NA
V gene: TRBV6-5
J gene: TRBJ1-3
D gene: NA
CDR3 protein: CASSYGRNARNTIYF
CDR3 DNA: TGTGCCAGCAGTTACGGGCGTAACGCTAGAAACACCATATATTTT

clone size: NA
V gene: TRBV3-1/TRBV3-2
J gene: TRBJ1-2
D gene: TRBD1
CDR3 protein: CASSPGVGQGYGYTF
CDR3 DNA: TGTGCCAGCAGCCCTGGTGTGGGACAGGGATATGGCTACACCTTC

clone size: NA
V gene: TRBV19
J gene: TRBJ2-1
D gene: TRBD2
CDR3 protein: CASSSQAGGLYNEQFF
CDR3 DNA: TGTGCCAGTAGCTCCCAAGCGGGGGGGTTATACAATGAGCAGTTCTTC

clone size: NA
V gene: TRBV4-1
J gene: TRBJ1-1
D gene: TRBD1
CDR3 protein: CASSQERTGTLLAEAFF
CDR3 DNA: TGCGCCAGCAGCCAAGAGAGGACAGGGACTCTGTTGGCTGAAGCTTTCTTT

clone size: NA
V gene: TRBV13
J gene: TRBJ2-7
D gene: TRBD2
CDR3 protein: CASSPEMTSGGPYEQYF
CDR3 DNA: TGTGCCAGCAGCCCCGAAATGACTAGCGGGGGGCCCTACGAGCAGTACTTC

clone size: many
V gene: TRBV4-1
J gene: TRBJ2-5
D gene: NA
CDR3 protein: CASSRGGQETQYF
CDR3 DNA: TGCGCCAGCAGCCGAGGAGGCCAAGAGACCCAGTACTTC